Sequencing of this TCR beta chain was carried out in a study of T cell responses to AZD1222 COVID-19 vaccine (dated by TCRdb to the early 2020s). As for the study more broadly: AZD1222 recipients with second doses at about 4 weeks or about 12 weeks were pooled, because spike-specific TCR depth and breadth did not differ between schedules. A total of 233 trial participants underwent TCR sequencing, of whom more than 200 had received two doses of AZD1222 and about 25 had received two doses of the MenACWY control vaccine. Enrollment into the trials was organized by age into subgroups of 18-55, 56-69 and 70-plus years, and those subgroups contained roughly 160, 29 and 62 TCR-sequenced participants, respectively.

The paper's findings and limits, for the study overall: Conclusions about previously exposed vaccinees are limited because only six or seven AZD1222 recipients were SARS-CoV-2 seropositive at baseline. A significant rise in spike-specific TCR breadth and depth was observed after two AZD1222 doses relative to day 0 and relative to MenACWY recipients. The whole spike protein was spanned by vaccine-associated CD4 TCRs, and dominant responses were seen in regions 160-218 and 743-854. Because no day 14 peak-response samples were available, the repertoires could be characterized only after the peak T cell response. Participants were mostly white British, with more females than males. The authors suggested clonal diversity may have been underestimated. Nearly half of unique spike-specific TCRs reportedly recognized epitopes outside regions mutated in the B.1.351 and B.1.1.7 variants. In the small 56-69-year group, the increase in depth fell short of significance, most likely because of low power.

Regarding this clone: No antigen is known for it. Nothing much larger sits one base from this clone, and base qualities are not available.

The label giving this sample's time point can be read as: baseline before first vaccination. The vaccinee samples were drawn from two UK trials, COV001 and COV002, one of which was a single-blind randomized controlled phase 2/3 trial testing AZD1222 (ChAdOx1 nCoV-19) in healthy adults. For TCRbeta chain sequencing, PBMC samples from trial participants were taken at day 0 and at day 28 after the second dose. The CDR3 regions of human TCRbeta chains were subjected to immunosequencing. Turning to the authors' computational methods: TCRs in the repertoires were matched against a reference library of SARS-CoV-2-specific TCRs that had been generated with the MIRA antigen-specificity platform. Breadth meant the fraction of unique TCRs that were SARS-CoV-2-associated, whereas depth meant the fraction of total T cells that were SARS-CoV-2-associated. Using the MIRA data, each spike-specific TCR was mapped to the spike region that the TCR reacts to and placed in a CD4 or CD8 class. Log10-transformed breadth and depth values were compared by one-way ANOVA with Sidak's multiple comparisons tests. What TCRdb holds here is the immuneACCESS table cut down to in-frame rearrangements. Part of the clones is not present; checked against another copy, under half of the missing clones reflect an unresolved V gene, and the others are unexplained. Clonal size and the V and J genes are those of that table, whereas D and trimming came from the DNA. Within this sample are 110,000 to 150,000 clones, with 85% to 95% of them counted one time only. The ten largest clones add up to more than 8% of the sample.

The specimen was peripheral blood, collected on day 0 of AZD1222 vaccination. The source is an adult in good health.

DNA sequence: TGCGCCAGCAGCCATACAGGCTCGAAGACTGAAGCTTTCTTT. The resulting protein is CASSHTGSKTEAFF. The chain joins TRBV4-1 to TRBJ1-1, with TRBD1 as a weak D call on 5 bases. V and J are truncated by 3 bases and 5 bases respectively, leaving an intervening sequence of 13 bases. Spanning cysteine to phenylalanine, the CDR3 consists of 14 amino acids. Just the 42-base CDR3 DNA is kept, in frame starting at base 1. According to the germline V gene, CDR1 reads MGHRA and CDR2 reads YSYEKL.